This T cell receptor (beta chain) was obtained from a study of control samples from healthy donors and cancer patients. Clones were sequenced by immunoSEQ multiplex PCR, and TCRdb holds only the in-frame ones, with some missing. In the table there are about 180,000 clones, approximately 94% of which are singletons. V was trimmed by 6 bases and J by 5 bases, leaving 17 bases between them. CDR1 is SNHLY and CDR2 is FYNNEI in the germline V gene. The CDR3 spans 14 residues. This sequence originates from a man younger than 40 in good health. The chain couples TRBV2 to TRBJ2-7; perhaps TRBD2 as D (6 bases). Sequencing used blood. CDR3 nucleotides: TGTGCCAGCAGAAGTCGCAGGGACTCTAACGAGCAGTACTTC. It specifies CASRSRRDSNEQYF.